This TCR beta chain came from a study of graft-versus-host responses after intestinal transplantation (dated by TCRdb to the early 2020s). In the study overall: Multivisceral, liver-intestinal, or isolated intestinal transplants were received by the recipients. Every recipient was given anti-thymocyte globulin induction, then maintenance tacrolimus and steroids for 2 to 4 years. Graft-versus-host and host-versus-graft alloreactive T cell clones were tracked in the graft, circulation and bone marrow after intestinal transplantation using bulk TCR-beta CDR3 sequencing. Alloreactive clones were identified by sequencing pre-transplant mixed lymphocyte reaction products and comparing these products with unstimulated pre-transplant donor and recipient T cells. Of the approximately 24 intestinal transplant recipients enrolled in the cohort, one of whom was a retransplant, 3 patients without pretransplant specimens were excluded. A peak of at least 4% donor T cells among recipient peripheral blood mononuclear cells was the definition used for donor T cell macrochimerism. Instead of going to the commercial service, samples from three later patients were sequenced in-house on an Illumina MiSeq and processed with MiXCR. What the study reported, not specific to this receptor: Patients with donor T cell macrochimerism had high GvH to HvG T cell clonal ratios in their allografts. The relatively low number and heterogeneity of intestinal transplant patients limited the conclusions. Early after transplant, peak levels of circulating GvH clones were associated with declines in HvG clones. GvH clones were detected in recipient bone marrow, and some appeared earlier in ileal mucosa or blood, consistent with an intestinal mucosal origin.

The time point label for this specimen denotes: cells obtained before transplantation from donor or recipient. In the mixed lymphocyte reactions, around 200,000 CFSE-labeled pre-transplant responders were plated with around 200,000 irradiated violet-dye-labeled stimulators and cultured for 5 to 7 days. Proliferating CD3+CD4+CFSE-low and CD3+CD8+CFSE-low responder cells were FACS-sorted on a BD Influx sorter after the mixed lymphocyte reaction. This clone was detected only a few times. Base qualities are not at hand, and no much larger clone is one base apart. Libraries came from the immunoSEQ multiplex PCR assay. For most patients, genomic DNA was isolated using the Qiagen DNeasy Blood and Tissue Kit and was shipped frozen to Adaptive Biotechnologies for TCR sequencing. For most patients, high-throughput TCR-beta CDR3 sequencing of genomic DNA was performed by Adaptive Biotechnologies. Regarding the original processing steps: TCR sequencing data were retrieved from Adaptive's ImmunoSEQ software for about 17 patients, whereas a few other patients were processed with MiXCR and VDJtools. To correct CD4 versus CD8 sorting errors, any sequence found in both subsets at a frequency ratio below 5:1 was removed. CDR3 nucleotide sequences shared by donor and recipient were removed because the origin of these sequences could not be assigned. At least 2-fold expansion over unstimulated cells and a minimum CFSE-low frequency of 0.002% (template counts) or 0.001% (read counts) were required for clones to be classified as alloreactive. Mappable clones were those detected in sequenced pre-transplant spleen, lymph node, or MLR CFSE-low populations of the donor or recipient. Cumulative frequency of alloreactive clones was calculated as a percentage of all sequences weighted by copy number. The clones in this table, taken by TCRdb from immuneACCESS, are in-frame only. Not every clone is retained; where verified, under half of the shortfall comes from an unresolved V gene, and the cause of the rest is unknown. The DNA was the basis for D and trimming; V, J and clone size are from that table. This sample has 7,000 to 9,000 clones in its table, and 30% to 40% of those were observed once. The top ten hold 4.5% to 6% of the sample.

The CDR1 and CDR2 encoded by the germline V gene are SGHVS and FNYEAQ. From its cysteine to its phenylalanine, the CDR3 spans 15 amino acids. Only the CDR3 region is kept as DNA, spanning 45 bases read in frame from base 1. V is pruned by 6 bases and J by 4 bases, leaving 7 bases of the junction without a gene match. Recombination joined TRBV7-6 with TRBJ2-2, with 8 junctional bases fitting TRBD2. Sequenced here: alloreactive CD4+ T cells from a mixed lymphocyte reaction culture, sampled before intestinal transplant. In the paper's terms, the cell subset or site label means: CFSE-low proliferating T cells sorted from approximately 6-day pre-transplant mixed lymphocyte reaction (GvH or HvG direction). This TCR was sampled from a human patient who received an intestinal transplant. The CDR3 protein: CASRKGLVGTGELFF. The nucleotide sequence is TGTGCCAGCAGAAAGGGACTAGTAGGCACCGGGGAGCTGTTTTTT.